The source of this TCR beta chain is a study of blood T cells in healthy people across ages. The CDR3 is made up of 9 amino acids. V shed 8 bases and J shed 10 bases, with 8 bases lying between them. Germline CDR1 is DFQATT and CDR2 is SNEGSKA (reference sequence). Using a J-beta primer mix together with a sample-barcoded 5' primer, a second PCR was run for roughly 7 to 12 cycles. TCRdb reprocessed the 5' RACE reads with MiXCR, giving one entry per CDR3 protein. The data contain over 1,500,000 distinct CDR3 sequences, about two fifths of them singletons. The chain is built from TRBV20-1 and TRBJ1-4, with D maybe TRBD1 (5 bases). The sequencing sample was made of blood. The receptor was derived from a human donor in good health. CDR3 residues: CSTQAKLFF. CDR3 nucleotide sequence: TGCAGTACACAGGCAAAACTGTTTTTT.